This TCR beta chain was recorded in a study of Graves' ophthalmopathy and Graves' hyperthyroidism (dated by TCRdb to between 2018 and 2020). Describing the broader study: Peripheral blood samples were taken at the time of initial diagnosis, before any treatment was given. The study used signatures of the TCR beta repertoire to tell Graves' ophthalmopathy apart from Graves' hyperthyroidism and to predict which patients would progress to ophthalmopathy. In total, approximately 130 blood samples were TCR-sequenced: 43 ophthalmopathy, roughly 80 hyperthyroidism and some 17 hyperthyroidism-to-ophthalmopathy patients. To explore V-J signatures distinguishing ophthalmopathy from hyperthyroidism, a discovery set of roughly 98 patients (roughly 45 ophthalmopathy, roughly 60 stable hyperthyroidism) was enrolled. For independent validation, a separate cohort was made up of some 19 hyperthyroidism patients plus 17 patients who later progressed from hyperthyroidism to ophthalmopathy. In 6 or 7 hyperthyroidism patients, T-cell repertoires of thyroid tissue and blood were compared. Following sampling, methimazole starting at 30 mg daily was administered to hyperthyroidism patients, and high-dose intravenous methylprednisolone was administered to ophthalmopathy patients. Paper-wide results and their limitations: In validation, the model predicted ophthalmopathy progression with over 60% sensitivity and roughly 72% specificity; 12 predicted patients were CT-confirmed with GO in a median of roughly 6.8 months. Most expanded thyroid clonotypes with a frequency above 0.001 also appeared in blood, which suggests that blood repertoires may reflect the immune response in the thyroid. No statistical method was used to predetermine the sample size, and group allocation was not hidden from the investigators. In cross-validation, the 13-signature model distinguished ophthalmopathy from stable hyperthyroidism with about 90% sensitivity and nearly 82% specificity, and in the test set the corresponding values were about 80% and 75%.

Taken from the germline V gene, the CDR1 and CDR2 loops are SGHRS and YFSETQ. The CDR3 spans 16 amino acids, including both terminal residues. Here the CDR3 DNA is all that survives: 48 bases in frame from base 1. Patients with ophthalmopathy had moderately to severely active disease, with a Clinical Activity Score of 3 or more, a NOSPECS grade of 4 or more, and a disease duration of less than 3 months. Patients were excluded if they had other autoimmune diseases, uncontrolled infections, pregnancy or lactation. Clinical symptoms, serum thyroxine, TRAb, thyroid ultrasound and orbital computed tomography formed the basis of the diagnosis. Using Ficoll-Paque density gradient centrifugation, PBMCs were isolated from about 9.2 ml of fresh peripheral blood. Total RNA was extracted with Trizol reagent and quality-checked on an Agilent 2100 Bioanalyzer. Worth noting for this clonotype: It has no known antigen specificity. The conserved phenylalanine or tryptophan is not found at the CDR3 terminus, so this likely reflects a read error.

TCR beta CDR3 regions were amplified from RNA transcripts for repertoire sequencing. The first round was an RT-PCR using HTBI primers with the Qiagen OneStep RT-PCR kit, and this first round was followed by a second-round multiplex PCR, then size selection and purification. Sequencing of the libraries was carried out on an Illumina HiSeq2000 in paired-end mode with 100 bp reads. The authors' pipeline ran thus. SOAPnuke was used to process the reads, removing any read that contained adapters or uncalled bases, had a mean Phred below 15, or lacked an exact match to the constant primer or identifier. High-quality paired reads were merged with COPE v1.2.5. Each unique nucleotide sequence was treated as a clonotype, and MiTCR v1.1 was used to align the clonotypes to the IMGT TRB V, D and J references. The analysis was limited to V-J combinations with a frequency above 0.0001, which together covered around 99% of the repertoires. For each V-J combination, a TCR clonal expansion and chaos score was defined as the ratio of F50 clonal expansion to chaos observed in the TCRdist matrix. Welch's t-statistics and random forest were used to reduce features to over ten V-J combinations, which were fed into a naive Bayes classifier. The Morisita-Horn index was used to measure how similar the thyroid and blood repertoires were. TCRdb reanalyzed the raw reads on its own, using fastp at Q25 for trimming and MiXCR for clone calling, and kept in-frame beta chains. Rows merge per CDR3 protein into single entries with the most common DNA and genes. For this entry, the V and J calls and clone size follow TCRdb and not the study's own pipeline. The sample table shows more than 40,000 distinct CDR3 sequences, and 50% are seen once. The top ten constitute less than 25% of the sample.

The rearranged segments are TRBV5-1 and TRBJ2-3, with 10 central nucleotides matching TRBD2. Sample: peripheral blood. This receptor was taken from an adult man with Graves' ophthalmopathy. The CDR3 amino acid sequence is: CTSSLASGGVTETQYS. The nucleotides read TGCACCAGCAGCTTGGCCAGCGGGGGGGTGACAGAGACGCAGTATTCT.